The 27 T cell receptor beta chains below come from one sample, sequenced in a study of T cell responses to AZD1222 COVID-19 vaccine. Assay: immunoSEQ multiplex PCR; the TCRdb copy retains only in-frame clones and omits some. The data show roughly 120,000 clones, over 75% seen once. Material: peripheral blood, obtained on day 0 of AZD1222 vaccination. These receptors all come from an adult in good health.

The V call is TRBV6-5, the J call TRBJ2-2, with D possibly matching TRBD2 (6 bases). The CDR3 spans 15 residues. CDR1 is MNHEY, CDR2 SVGAGI, per germline. With 2 bases removed from V and 0 bases from J, the gap between germline ends came to 7 bases. The CDR3 DNA reads TGTGCCAGCAGTTACACGGGGGCGAACACCGGGGAGCTGTTTTTT. Amino acid sequence: CASSYTGANTGELFF.

The J gene is TRBJ1-5, the V gene TRBV5-6; D uncertain. The CDR3 runs to 14 residues. Looked up from germline, CDR1 is SGHDT and CDR2 is YYEEEE. With 1 base removed from V and 4 bases from J, the gap between germline ends came to 9 bases. The CDR3, as DNA: TGTGCCAGCAGCTTGAGGTCCGTTAATCAGCCCCAGCATTTT. It yields the protein CASSLRSVNQPQHF.

This sequence joins TRBV14 and TRBJ1-1; D is undetermined. V was cut by 1 base and J by 1 base, with 4 bases left in between. Germline CDR1 SGHDN, CDR2 FVKESK. This CDR3 has 13 residues. CDR3 DNA: TGTGCCAGCAGCCAAGTTAAGAACACTGAAGCTTTCTTT. It encodes CASSQVKNTEAFF.

The CDR3 nucleotides are TGTGCCAGCAGTACACGACAGGCTCGAGGCTACACCTTC. This encodes CASSTRQARGYTF. This chain links TRBV27 with TRBJ1-2; a possible D gene is TRBD1 (6 bases). Trimming left V 5 bases short and J 8 bases short, with 15 bases between. The germline V gene has CDR1 MNHEY and CDR2 SMNVEV (reference sequence). This CDR3 has 13 amino acids.

This chain joins TRBV19 and TRBJ1-5; maybe TRBD1 (5 bases). Per germline, CDR1 LNHDA and CDR2 SQIVND (reference sequence). This CDR3 has 12 residues. Trimming removed 8 bases from V and 4 bases from J, with 9 bases in between. The CDR3: CASEGANQPQHF. The CDR3 region has the DNA TGTGCCAGTGAAGGGGCGAATCAGCCCCAGCATTTT.

This chain connects TRBV5-4 to TRBJ2-3; possibly TRBD1 or TRBD2 for D (6 bases each). The CDR3 is made up of 16 amino acids. Germline CDR1 and CDR2: SGHNT and YYREEE (reference sequence). The V gene lost 5 bases and the J gene lost 3 bases, with 19 bases spanning the gap. Here the CDR3 reads CASSLGGDSLTDTQYF. In DNA, the CDR3 is TGTGCCAGCAGTCTGGGGGGCGACAGTCTAACAGATACGCAGTATTTT.

The count of this clone is one. Other DNA sequences within the sample encode an identical CDR3. This chain uses TRBV2 with TRBJ1-5, with a possible D match to TRBD1 (6 bases). Germline lookup yields CDR1 SNHLY and CDR2 FYNNEI. V lost 4 bases and J lost 4, with 8 bases in between. The CDR3 has 13 residues. CDR3 bases: TGTGCCAGCAGTGCCCAGGGGAATCAGCCCCAGCATTTT. Translation: CASSAQGNQPQHF.

The chain carries TRBV3-1 (or the pseudogene TRBV3-2) and TRBJ2-7; D is possibly TRBD2 (5 bases). V was shortened by 4 bases and J by 3 bases, with 16 bases between the two germline ends. The V gene's germline CDR1 is LGHDT and CDR2 YNNKEL (reference sequence). The CDR3 has 15 residues. CDR3: CASSPTGSRFYEQYF. DNA for the CDR3: TGTGCCAGCAGCCCCACTGGGAGCCGGTTCTACGAGCAGTACTTC.

V is TRBV24-1 and J is TRBJ2-1, with a weak D call TRBD1 (6 bases). V was trimmed by 10 bases and J by 2 bases, leaving 17 bases between them. The CDR3 consists of 15 residues. Germline V gives CDR1 KGHDR, CDR2 SFDVKD. The CDR3 here is CATRESGDTYNEQFF. CDR3 sequence (DNA): TGTGCCACTAGGGAATCCGGGGACACCTACAATGAGCAGTTCTTC.

The chain links TRBV14 to TRBJ1-4; tentatively, D is TRBD1 (6 bases). Germline CDR1 SGHDN, CDR2 FVKESK. The CDR3 contains 17 residues. With 1 base removed from V and 6 bases from J, the gap between germline ends came to 18 bases. The CDR3 spells CASSQARGASAYEKLFF. For the CDR3, the DNA is TGTGCCAGCAGCCAAGCCCGGGGGGCGTCAGCCTATGAAAAACTGTTTTTT.

J is TRBJ1-2 and V is TRBV27, with TRBD1 identical over 7 bases. CDR3 size: 15 residues. V lost 0 bases and J lost 7; bases outside the gene matches: 8. Germline loops: CDR1 MNHEY, CDR2 SMNVEV (reference sequence). CDR3: CASSLSFDRVGGYTF. CDR3 nucleotide sequence: TGTGCCAGCAGTTTATCCTTCGACAGGGTGGGTGGCTACACCTTC.

The rearrangement links TRBV10-3 to TRBJ1-1, with 10 bases lining up with TRBD1. There are 13 residues in the CDR3. V shed 4 bases and J 10 bases; nucleotides not matched to a gene: 6. The germline V gene has CDR1 ENHRY and CDR2 SYGVKD. CDR3 loop: CAISAGTGEGAFF. DNA of the CDR3: TGTGCCATCAGTGCGGGGACAGGGGAGGGAGCTTTCTTT.

This rearrangement joins TRBV27 to TRBJ1-6; 7 bases fit TRBD1. Germline trimming cut 6 bases from V and 3 bases from J; bases unmatched to any gene: 8. CDR3 length: 16 residues. CDR1 and CDR2 (germline): MNHEY, SMNVEV (reference sequence). This CDR3 reads CASSLGGYFYNSPLHF. CDR3 DNA: TGTGCCAGCAGCCTAGGGGGCTACTTCTATAATTCACCCCTCCACTTT.

The V gene is TRBV25-1, the J gene TRBJ1-6; D gene ambiguous. The CDR3 is 14 residues long. Germline assignment: CDR1 MGHDK and CDR2 SYGVNS. V was clipped by 2 bases and J by 4 bases, with 6 bases between them. The CDR3 coding sequence is TGTGCCAGCAGTGAACATCAATATAATTCACCCCTCCACTTT. It codes for CASSEHQYNSPLHF.

The chain employs TRBV19 and TRBJ2-5; tentative D call: TRBD2 (5 bases). The CDR3 runs to 19 residues. CDR1 and CDR2 (germline): LNHDA, SQIVND (reference sequence). Trimming pared 4 bases from V and 5 bases from J, leaving 29 bases between. The CDR3 reads CASSKEADFLASGRETQYF. The CDR3 DNA reads as TGTGCCAGTAGTAAGGAGGCGGACTTCCTAGCTTCTGGAAGGGAGACCCAGTACTTC.

This clone was counted a single time. This rearrangement joins TRBV7-2 to TRBJ2-3; no definite D call. The CDR3 has 11 amino acids. Germline V gives CDR1 SGHTA, CDR2 FQGNSA. With 4 bases removed from V and 8 bases from J, the gap between germline ends came to 7 bases. The CDR3 DNA reads TGTGCCAGCAGCTCGCTGGGTACGCAGTATTTT. Its protein is CASSSLGTQYF.

CDR3 in amino acids: CASSQDLKNQPQHF. The DNA for the CDR3 is TGCGCCAGCAGCCAAGATTTGAAAAATCAGCCCCAGCATTTT. The chain recombines TRBV4-1 with TRBJ1-5; no clear D. The CDR3 loop spans 14 amino acids. Germline V CDR1 and CDR2: MGHRA, YSYEKL. V lost 0 bases, J lost 4 bases, and 7 bases lay in between.

J is TRBJ1-3 and V is TRBV7-9, with D unclear. The CDR3 totals 13 residues. With 1 base removed from V and 4 bases from J, the gap between germline ends came to 5 bases. Germline V gene sequence: CDR1 SEHNR, CDR2 FQNEAQ (reference sequence). The CDR3 reads CASSLDGGNTIYF. CDR3 in DNA: TGTGCCAGCAGCTTAGACGGCGGAAACACCATATATTTT.

This clone was seen just once. The genes are TRBV30 and TRBJ2-1, with a weak D call TRBD2 (5 bases). Germline CDR1 reads GTSNPN; CDR2 reads SVGIG (reference sequence). Deletions cut 2 bases from V and 10 bases from J, with 15 bases between. This CDR3 contains 13 residues. CDR3 loop: CAWSFSDYWEQFF. The CDR3 DNA reads TGTGCCTGGAGTTTTTCCGACTACTGGGAGCAGTTCTTC.

The chain is built from TRBV6-6 and TRBJ1-5, with D tentatively TRBD1 (6 bases). V lost 4 bases and J lost 5, with 15 bases in between. The CDR3 has 15 amino acids. Per the germline V gene, CDR1 is MNHNY and CDR2 is SVGAGI (reference sequence). The chain's CDR3 is CASSSTYRDDQPQHF. CDR3 coding DNA: TGTGCCAGCAGTTCCACTTACAGGGACGATCAGCCCCAGCATTTT.

CDR3 protein: CASRPLGTVNEKLFF. CDR3 DNA: TGTGCCAGCAGGCCCCTCGGGACGGTTAATGAAAAACTGTTTTTT. The chain combines TRBV2 with TRBJ1-4; D may be TRBD1 (5 bases). Germline V gene data show CDR1 as SNHLY and CDR2 as FYNNEI. The CDR3 contains 15 residues. The V end lost 6 bases, the J end lost 4 bases, and 15 bases lay between the germline ends.

V and J are TRBV7-9 and TRBJ2-7; 8 positions agree with TRBD1. After removal of 5 bases from V and 2 bases from J, the junction contained 2 bases not matched to a gene. This CDR3 has 13 amino acids. CDR1 is SEHNR and CDR2 is FQNEAQ in the germline V gene (reference sequence). The CDR3: CASSLDRAYEQYF. CDR3 nucleotide sequence: TGTGCCAGCAGCCTGGACAGGGCCTACGAGCAGTACTTC.

The genes are TRBV7-9 and TRBJ2-1, with TRBD1 matching 7 bases. In germline, CDR1 is SEHNR, CDR2 FQNEAQ (reference sequence). This CDR3 is built from 17 residues. The V segment lost 1 base and the J segment 6 bases; nucleotides outside the gene matches: 12. The CDR3 here is CASSLGGADRRPNEQFF. The DNA of the CDR3 is TGTGCCAGCAGCTTAGGCGGCGCGGACAGGCGTCCCAATGAGCAGTTCTTC.

J is TRBJ2-1 and V is TRBV2; no clear D. The germline gives CDR1 SNHLY, CDR2 FYNNEI. The CDR3 runs 15 residues. V shed 4 bases and J shed 0 bases, with 10 bases lying between them. The CDR3 here is CASSGGSPSYNEQFF. The CDR3 nucleotides are TGTGCCAGCAGTGGAGGCAGCCCCTCCTACAATGAGCAGTTCTTC.

This sequence joins TRBV6-1 and TRBJ2-2, with 13 positions matching TRBD2. This CDR3 is built from 16 residues. V lost 4 bases, J lost 5 bases, and 4 bases stayed unmatched. From germline, CDR1 is MNHNS and CDR2 SASEGT. The CDR3 DNA is TGTGCCAGCAGTGTACTAGCGGGAGGGGATACCGGGGAGCTGTTTTTT. Amino acids: CASSVLAGGDTGELFF.

This clone appeared once. CDR3 in amino acids: CASTGAGEKLFF. The CDR3 coding sequence is TGTGCCAGCACAGGGGCGGGTGAAAAACTGTTTTTT. J is TRBJ1-4 and V is TRBV3-1 (or the pseudogene TRBV3-2); a weak D match, TRBD1 (6 bases). The germline V and J ends were trimmed by 7 bases and 7 bases, with 10 bases remaining between them. CDR1 is LGHDT, CDR2 YNNKEL, per germline (reference sequence). This CDR3 contains 12 residues.

This rearrangement joins TRBV7-9 to TRBJ1-1; the D is unclear. The CDR3 covers 17 residues. V was trimmed by 4 bases and J by 4 bases, leaving 22 bases between them. Germline values: CDR1 SEHNR, CDR2 FQNEAQ (reference sequence). The CDR3 coding sequence is TGTGCCAGCAGCTCCTCCCGAGCCCATTGGGGAACCACTGAAGCTTTCTTT. This gives the protein CASSSSRAHWGTTEAFF.